The source of this TCR beta chain is a study of blood T cell repertoires in COVID-19. About the research overall: T cells, B-cell-depleted T cells, or PBMCs provided the cDNA or gDNA that served as material.

Original handling: Reference gene primer amplification gave estimated nucleated cell counts. Assay used: immunoSEQ multiplex PCR; TCRdb lists only in-frame clones, some missing. The V and J calls and clone size come from that table; D and trimming were worked out from the DNA. Among 75,000 to 100,000 clones listed, around nine tenths were seen once. This clone showed up just a few times. This clonotype was sampled from a man in his 70s with acute or convalescent COVID-19. The sample comprised peripheral blood.

The CDR3 reads CASSLGGEETQYF. The CDR3 DNA follows: TGTGCCAGCAGCTTAGGGGGGGAAGAGACCCAGTACTTC. V gene TRBV11-2 combines with J gene TRBJ2-5; D possibly corresponds to TRBD2 (6 bases). Germline CDR1 reads SGHAT; CDR2 reads FQNNGV. The CDR3 extends over 13 amino acids. V was cut by 1 base and J by 3 bases, with 6 bases left in between.